This note documents a single T cell receptor (beta chain) sequence. This entry comes from a study of control samples from healthy donors and cancer patients. CDR1 and CDR2 (germline): MNHEY, SVGAGI. The V end lost 10 bases, the J end lost 3 bases, and 12 bases lay between the germline ends. The CDR3 is made up of 12 amino acids. Only in-frame clones appear in the TCRdb table, and some are missing; sequencing was by immunoSEQ multiplex PCR. Seen here are around 150,000 clones, approximately 94% observed once, and the top ten hold under 8.5%. The chain links TRBV6-5 to TRBJ1-2; D is possibly TRBD1 (6 bases). Sequencing used blood. The receptor's source is a woman between 40 and 55 years old in good health. For the CDR3, the DNA is TGTGCCATCCCAGGGGTATACTATGGCTACACCTTC. The encoded protein is CAIPGVYYGYTF.